Below, 15 T cell receptor beta chains from the same sample are listed, as sequenced in a study of blood T cell repertoires in COVID-19 (dated by TCRdb to the early 2020s). Receptor amplification or capture employed the immunoSEQ multiplex PCR assay. The immuneACCESS repertoire file appears here via TCRdb, limited to in-frame rearrangements. These files lack a portion of the clones; in checked studies, under half of the deficit traces to unresolved V genes, and the cause of the others is not known. The sample table lists under 200,000 clones, about 86% of them with a count of one. About 4% of the sample is taken by the ten largest. Material for sequencing was PBMCs or T cells enriched from blood (not recorded which). The source is a woman aged 45 to 65 in a cohort exposed to, infected with or recovered from COVID-19 (not recorded which).

This chain connects TRBV19 to TRBJ1-5; tentatively, D is TRBD1 (6 bases). Germline V lookup: CDR1 LNHDA, CDR2 SQIVND (reference sequence). CDR3 size: 13 residues. Trimming shortened V by 7 bases and J by 4 bases, and 11 bases separated the two germline ends. In DNA form, the CDR3 reads TGTGCCAGTAACACGGACAGAAATCAGCCCCAGCATTTT. Residues: CASNTDRNQPQHF.

The chain employs TRBV20-1 and TRBJ2-6, with D perhaps matching TRBD2 (5 bases). The CDR3 is made up of 18 amino acids. Germline CDR1 is DFQATT and CDR2 is SNEGSKA (reference sequence). V was trimmed by 3 bases and J by 4 bases, leaving 22 bases between them. CDR3 in amino acids: CSASGGGRSSLGANVLTF. CDR3 nucleotide sequence: TGCAGTGCTAGTGGTGGTGGGAGATCCTCTCTGGGGGCCAACGTCCTGACTTTC.

The chain carries TRBV29-1 and TRBJ2-2, with D perhaps TRBD2 (6 bases). This CDR3 has 13 amino acids. Per germline, CDR1 SQVTM and CDR2 ANQGSEA. V lost 1 base and J 6 bases, leaving 9 bases between the germline ends. The CDR3 region has the DNA TGCAGCGTTGAAGCGGGGGTCGCCGGGGAGCTGTTTTTT. It yields the protein CSVEAGVAGELFF.

This clone showed up just once. This chain uses TRBV4-2 with TRBJ2-7; 10 nucleotides align to TRBD1. CDR3 size: 15 residues. The J segment lost 3 bases and the V segment lost 9 bases, leaving 11 bases of the junction unmatched. Germline CDR1 reads LGHNA; CDR2 reads YNFKEQ. The CDR3, as DNA: TGTGCCAGTAAAACTTCCGGGACAGGGGACTACGAGCAGTACTTC. It translates to CASKTSGTGDYEQYF.

J is TRBJ1-1 and V is TRBV5-5; D uncertain. V lost 3 bases and J 1 base, leaving 16 bases between the germline ends. Germline assignment: CDR1 SGHKS and CDR2 YYEKEE (reference sequence). This CDR3 has 16 amino acids. CDR3 sequence reads: CASSSSSDIKNTEAFF. CDR3 sequence (DNA): TGTGCCAGCAGCTCCAGTTCAGACATCAAGAACACTGAAGCTTTCTTT.

The rearrangement joins TRBV6-1 to TRBJ2-7; D possibly corresponds to TRBD1 (6 bases). V shed 3 bases and J shed 0 bases, with 15 bases lying between them. The length of the CDR3 is 16 residues. Germline lookup yields CDR1 MNHNS and CDR2 SASEGT. The CDR3 DNA reads TGTGCCAGCAGTGACCTGACGACAGGCTACTCCTACGAGCAGTACTTC. Residues: CASSDLTTGYSYEQYF.

DNA for the CDR3: TGTGCCAGCAGTGAAGCGCCGGGGGGCAGGGGTGGCTACACCTTC. It yields the protein CASSEAPGGRGGYTF. The J gene is TRBJ1-2, the V gene TRBV2; D possibly corresponds to TRBD1 (6 bases). CDR3 length equals 15 residues. CDR1 SNHLY and CDR2 FYNNEI come from the germline V gene. The ends were cut back, 0 bases at V and 7 bases at J, with 15 bases in the middle.

This chain joins TRBV18 and TRBJ2-7, with TRBD2 identical over 7 bases. Germline-derived CDR1 and CDR2 are KGHSH and LQKENI. The V gene end was trimmed by 3 bases and the J gene end by 4 bases; junction bases not matched to a gene: 6. The CDR3 totals 14 residues. CDR3 DNA: TGTGCCAGCTCACCTGGCGGGAGAGGGTACGAGCAGTACTTC. Residues: CASSPGGRGYEQYF.

This chain links TRBV4-3 with TRBJ2-7; TRBD1 aligns across 9 bases. After removal of 2 bases from V and 5 bases from J, the junction contained 7 bases not matched to a gene. The CDR3 totals 15 residues. Germline CDR1 reads LGHNA; CDR2 reads YSLEER. CDR3 amino acids: CASSQLRDREHEQYF. The CDR3 nucleotides read TGCGCCAGCAGCCAACTCCGGGACAGGGAGCACGAGCAGTACTTC.

For this clone: This same CDR3 is encoded by further DNA sequences in the sample. This chain uses TRBV18 with TRBJ1-2; 10 bases fit TRBD1. Germline CDR1 is KGHSH and CDR2 is LQKENI. V lost 3 bases to trimming and J lost 2 bases; unmatched junction nucleotides: 6. The CDR3 spans 16 residues. The CDR3 bases are TGTGCCAGCTCACCTCCGGGACAGGGGTCGAACTATGGCTACACCTTC. Protein sequence: CASSPPGQGSNYGYTF.

The V and J genes are TRBV28 and TRBJ1-5; 7 bases match TRBD1. Germline V gene data show CDR1 as MDHEN and CDR2 as SYDVKM. V dropped 5 bases and J dropped 7; count of bases not matched to a gene: 14. CDR3 length equals 16 residues. CDR3 sequence reads: CASSLGAGGFRQPQHF. In DNA form, the CDR3 reads TGTGCCAGCAGTCTGGGGGCAGGGGGATTTCGGCAGCCCCAGCATTTT.

This chain links TRBV4-2 with TRBJ2-1; D is perhaps TRBD2 (6 bases). The germline CDR1 and CDR2 sequences are LGHNA and YNFKEQ. The V end was cut by 0 bases, the J end by 0 bases, with 15 bases between. This CDR3 spans 18 amino acids. CDR3 sequence: CASSQESKAGYSYNEQFF. The CDR3 nucleotides read TGTGCCAGCAGCCAAGAGTCAAAAGCGGGCTACTCCTACAATGAGCAGTTCTTC.

The V call is TRBV7-9, the J call TRBJ2-5, with TRBD2 matching 8 bases. The trim removed 6 bases at V and 1 base at J, leaving 10 bases unmatched. The CDR3 covers 16 residues. Per the germline V gene, CDR1 is SEHNR and CDR2 is FQNEAQ (reference sequence). CDR3 amino acids: CASSSRAGGGQETQYF. The CDR3 region has the DNA TGTGCCAGCAGTTCTCGAGCCGGGGGGGGCCAAGAGACCCAGTACTTC. The whole variable domain, remainder taken from reference TRBV7-9 and TRBJ2-5, is DTGVSQNPRHKITKRGQNVTFRCDPISEHNRLYWYRQTLGQGPEFLTYFQNEAQLEKSRLLSDRFSAERPKGSFSTLEIQRTEQGDSAMYLCASSSRAGGGQETQYFGPGTRLLVL.

The rearrangement links TRBV5-1 to TRBJ1-4; 10 nucleotides agree with TRBD1. The CDR3 spans 15 residues. The ends lost 5 bases at V and 8 bases at J; junction bases unmatched: 9. Germline values: CDR1 SGHRS, CDR2 YFSETQ. CDR3 DNA: TGCGCCAGCAGGCCCCTGGGACAGGGGTCGGAAAAACTGTTTTTT. Protein sequence: CASRPLGQGSEKLFF. Combining the CDR3 with reference TRBV5-1 and TRBJ1-4 gives the whole variable domain KAGVTQTPRYLIKTRGQQVTLSCSPISGHRSVSWYQQTPGQGLQFLFEYFSETQRNKGNFPGRFSGRQFSNSRSEMNVSTLELGDSALYLCASRPLGQGSEKLFFGSGTQLSVL.

V and J are TRBV25-1 and TRBJ1-5; 7 bases are shared with TRBD1. The CDR3 contains 14 residues. The junction had 9 bases not matched to a gene; V was cut back by 6 bases and J by 7 bases. In germline, CDR1 is MGHDK, CDR2 SYGVNS. The DNA of the CDR3 is TGTGCCAGCAGCGCTACAGGGGTACGGCAGCCCCAGCATTTT. Encoded protein: CASSATGVRQPQHF.